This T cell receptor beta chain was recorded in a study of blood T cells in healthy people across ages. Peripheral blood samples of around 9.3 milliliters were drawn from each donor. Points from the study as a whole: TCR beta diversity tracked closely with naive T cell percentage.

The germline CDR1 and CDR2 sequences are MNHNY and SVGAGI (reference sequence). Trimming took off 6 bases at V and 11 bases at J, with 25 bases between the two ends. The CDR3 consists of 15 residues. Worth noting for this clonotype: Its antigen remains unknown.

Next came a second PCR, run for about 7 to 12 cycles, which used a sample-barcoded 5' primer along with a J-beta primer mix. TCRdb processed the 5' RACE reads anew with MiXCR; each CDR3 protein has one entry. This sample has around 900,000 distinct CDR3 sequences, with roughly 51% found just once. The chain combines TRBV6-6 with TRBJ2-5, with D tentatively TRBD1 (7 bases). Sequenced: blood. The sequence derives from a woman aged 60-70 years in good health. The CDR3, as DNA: TGTGCCAGCAGGCCGACAGGGAATAGCGGATACGGGCAGTACTTC. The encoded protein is CASRPTGNSGYGQYF.